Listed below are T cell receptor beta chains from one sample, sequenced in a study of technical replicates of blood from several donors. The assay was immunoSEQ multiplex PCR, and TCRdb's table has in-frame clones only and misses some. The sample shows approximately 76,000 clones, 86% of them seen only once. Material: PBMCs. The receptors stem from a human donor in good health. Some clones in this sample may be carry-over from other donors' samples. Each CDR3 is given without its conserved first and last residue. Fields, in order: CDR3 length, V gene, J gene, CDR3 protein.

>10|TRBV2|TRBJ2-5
ASSPLGETQY
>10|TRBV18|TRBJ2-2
ASSPQGGELF
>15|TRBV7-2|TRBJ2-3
ASSQLGRATGEDTQY
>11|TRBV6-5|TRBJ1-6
ASSYEANSPLH
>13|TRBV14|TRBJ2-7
ASSQSWDRVHEQY
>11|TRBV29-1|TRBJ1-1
SVDDRANTEAF
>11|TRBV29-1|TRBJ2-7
SDDRDSPYEQY
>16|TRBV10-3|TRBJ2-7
AIGGLAPLSPGRHEQY
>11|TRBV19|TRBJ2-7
ASSIGRGNEQY
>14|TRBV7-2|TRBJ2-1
ASSSQDRGSRDEQF
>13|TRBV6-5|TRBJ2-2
ASSRDTLRSGELF
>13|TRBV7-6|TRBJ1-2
ASSLGGGGAVGYT
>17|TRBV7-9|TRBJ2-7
ASRRDISGTGYRSYEQY
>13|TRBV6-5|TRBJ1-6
ASSYSTGRNSPLH
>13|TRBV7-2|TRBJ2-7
ASSVQREGSYEQY
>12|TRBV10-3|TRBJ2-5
AISERTYQETQY
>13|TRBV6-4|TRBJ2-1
ASSDSEQGYNEQF
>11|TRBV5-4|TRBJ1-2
ASSMDKFYGYT
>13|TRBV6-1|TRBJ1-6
ASSGRSVENSPLH
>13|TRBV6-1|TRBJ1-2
ASSEAGGQLYGYT
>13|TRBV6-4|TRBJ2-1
ASIGLAAAYNEQF
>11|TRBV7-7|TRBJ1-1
ASSLGQNTEAF
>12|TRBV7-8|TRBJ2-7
ASLGGRGFDEQY
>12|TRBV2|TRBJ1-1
ASSERGGNTEAF
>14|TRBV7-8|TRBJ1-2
ASSSGGTNENYGYT
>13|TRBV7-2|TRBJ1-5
ASSQFTQGTQPQH
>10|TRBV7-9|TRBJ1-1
ASSPTAPTAF
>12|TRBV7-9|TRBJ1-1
ASSVTGTNTEAF
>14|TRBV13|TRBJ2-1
ASSPQGYGGPNEQF
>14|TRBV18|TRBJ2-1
ASSPNDASSYNEQF
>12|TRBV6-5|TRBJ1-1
ASSYGDRGTEAF
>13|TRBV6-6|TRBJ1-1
ASTLSGTGGTEAF
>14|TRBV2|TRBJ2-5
ASSEAQGGGQETQY
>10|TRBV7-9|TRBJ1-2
ASSIQARGYT
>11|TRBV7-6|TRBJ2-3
ASSLELTDTQY
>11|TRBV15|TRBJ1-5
ATSRLLRGPQH
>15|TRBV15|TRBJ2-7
ATSMGLAGGLFYEQY
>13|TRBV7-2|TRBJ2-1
ASSQGFGSYNEQF
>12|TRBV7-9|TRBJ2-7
ASSSAGGPYEQY
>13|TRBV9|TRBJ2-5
ASSVTAEFQETQY
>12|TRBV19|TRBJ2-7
ASSRGEIYYEQY
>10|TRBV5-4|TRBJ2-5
ASSYTTETQY
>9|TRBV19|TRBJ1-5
ASSIGVVQH
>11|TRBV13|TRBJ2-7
ASSLDSSYEQY
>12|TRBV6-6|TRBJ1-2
ASSYPRENYGYT
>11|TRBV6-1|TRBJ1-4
AIKDRFNEKLF
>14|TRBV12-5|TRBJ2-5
ASGPGTSGLRETQY
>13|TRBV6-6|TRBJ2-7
ASSYESGASYEQY